One and the same sample provided the 27 T cell receptor beta chains below, sequenced in a study of metastatic and nonmetastatic thyroid tumors. From the PCR reads, TCRdb re-called clones with MiXCR. The sample has 90,000 or so clones; 8.6% are singletons. All patients were treatment-naive before thyroid surgery. Sequenced material: blood. The source is a female donor with papillary thyroid cancer or a benign thyroid nodule (not recorded which). Some clones in this sample may be carry-over from other donors' samples.

The chain employs TRBV15 and TRBJ1-1, with TRBD1 matching over 7 bases. This CDR3 has 16 residues. After removal of 0 bases from V and 4 bases from J, the junction contained 8 bases not matched to a gene. Per germline, CDR1 LNHNV and CDR2 YYDKDF (reference sequence). The CDR3 DNA reads as TGTGCCACCAGCAGAGAGACAGGGCAAGGGGGCACTGAAGCTTTCTTT. This gives the protein CATSRETGQGGTEAFF.

This clone was detected once. The chain is built from TRBV10-3 and TRBJ2-3; 10 nucleotides agree with TRBD2. Germline trimming cut 7 bases from V and 3 bases from J; bases unmatched to any gene: 19. CDR1 is ENHRY, CDR2 SYGVKD, per germline. This CDR3 region has 19 residues. The CDR3 sequence is CAIMDPIAGGFPGTDTQYF. As DNA, the CDR3 is TGTGCCATCATGGACCCCATAGCGGGGGGTTTCCCTGGGACAGATACGCAGTATTTT.

This clone was found many times. The chain employs TRBV28 and TRBJ2-3; 9 bases align to TRBD2. CDR3 length: 13 residues. In germline, CDR1 is MDHEN, CDR2 SYDVKM. J was trimmed by 1 base and V by 10 bases; bases with no gene match: 3. The CDR3 protein is CATERGGTDTQYF. The CDR3 DNA sequence: TGTGCCACTGAGCGGGGGGGCACAGATACGCAGTATTTT.

This clone appeared many times. V and J are TRBV9 and TRBJ2-1; maybe TRBD2 (5 bases). This CDR3 spans 16 amino acids. Germline V gives CDR1 SGDLS, CDR2 YYNGEE. V was shortened by 3 bases and J by 3 bases, with 16 bases between the two germline ends. The CDR3 DNA reads as TGTGCCAGCAGCGGAACTCTAGCCTCCTACTACAATGAGCAGTTCTTC. As protein: CASSGTLASYYNEQFF.

This clone was counted a few times. V and J are TRBV20-1 and TRBJ1-1; no firm D call. V shed 3 bases and J shed 6 bases, with 14 bases lying between them. The germline CDR1 and CDR2 sequences are DFQATT and SNEGSKA (reference sequence). The CDR3 extends over 13 amino acids. This chain's CDR3 is CSASLGRTSEAFF. The CDR3 DNA sequence: TGCAGTGCTAGTTTAGGGCGAACCTCTGAAGCTTTCTTT.

This clone was counted at least ten times. The chain is built from TRBV24-1 and TRBJ2-1; 7 bases fit TRBD1. The V and J ends lost 5 bases and 1 base, in that order; junction bases with no gene match: 1. The CDR3 is made up of 14 amino acids. Germline V lookup: CDR1 KGHDR, CDR2 SFDVKD. CDR3: CATSGQGSYNEQFF. For the CDR3, the DNA is TGTGCCACCAGTGGACAGGGATCCTACAATGAGCAGTTCTTC.

As for this clone: A clone one base away is much larger, so this may be a read error. V and J are TRBV9 and TRBJ2-3; TRBD2 is a possible D gene (8 bases). The CDR3 covers 14 residues. Germline CDR1 and CDR2: SGDLS and YYNGEE. CDR3 DNA sequence: TGTGCCAGCACCGAATTAGCGGGGACAGATACGCATTATTTT. This translates into CASTELAGTDTHYF.

This clone was seen at least ten times. V gene TRBV25-1 combines with J gene TRBJ2-5; D is perhaps TRBD1 (7 bases). CDR3 size: 16 residues. Trimming pared 6 bases from V and 1 base from J, leaving 18 bases between. Germline-derived CDR1 and CDR2 are MGHDK and SYGVNS. CDR3 residues: CASSPRRGRIQETQYF. CDR3 DNA: TGTGCCAGCAGCCCTCGGAGGGGGCGAATCCAAGAGACCCAGTACTTC.

In this sample, this clone turned up a few times. The chain links TRBV20-1 to TRBJ2-7; D is uncertain. The germline V gene has CDR1 DFQATT and CDR2 SNEGSKA (reference sequence). The CDR3 loop spans 12 amino acids. V lost 6 bases and J lost 4, with 13 bases in between. The CDR3 coding sequence is TGCAGTGCCGAAATCATTAGATACGAGCAGTACTTC. Protein product: CSAEIIRYEQYF.

As regards this clone: This may come from a read error, since a much larger clone is one base off. The chain has TRBV3-1 and TRBJ2-3, with 7 bases fitting TRBD2. The CDR3 has 16 amino acids. From germline, CDR1 is LGHDT and CDR2 YNNKEL (reference sequence). CDR3 protein: CASSPRSGSRTYTQYF. The CDR3 bases are TGTGCCAGCAGCCCCCGTAGCGGGTCACGCACATATACGCAGTATTTT.

Ten or more counts support this clone. J is TRBJ1-6 and V is TRBV7-8; 10 nucleotides agree with TRBD1. There are 14 residues in the CDR3. J was trimmed by 8 bases and V by 5 bases; bases with no gene match: 3. CDR1 is SGHVS, CDR2 FQNEAQ, per germline. CDR3 amino acids: CASSPGQGDSPLHF. CDR3 nucleotide sequence: TGTGCCAGCAGCCCTGGACAGGGGGATTCACCCCTCCACTTT. The full variable domain, completed using reference TRBV7-8 and TRBJ1-6, is GAGVSQSPRYKVAKRGQDVALRCDPISGHVSLFWYQQALGQGPEFLTYFQNEAQLDKSGLPSDRFFAERPEGSVSTLKIQRTQQEDSAVYLCASSPGQGDSPLHFGNGTRLTVT.

This clone was seen many times. J is TRBJ2-7 and V is TRBV7-6, with D perhaps TRBD1 or TRBD2 (6 bases each). The germline gives CDR1 SGHVS, CDR2 FNYEAQ. V was shortened by 5 bases and J by 6 bases, with 17 bases between the two germline ends. The CDR3 sequence is 14 residues long. CDR3 sequence: CASSPGRGGSEQYF. The CDR3 bases are TGTGCCAGCAGCCCAGGACGAGGGGGGTCCGAGCAGTACTTC.

The chain links TRBV7-9 to TRBJ1-1; D unresolved. V dropped 2 bases and J dropped 2 bases, with 9 bases sitting between them. Germline V CDR1 and CDR2: SEHNR, FQNEAQ (reference sequence). The CDR3 contains 14 residues. The CDR3 region is CASSLFGFNTEAFF. CDR3 bases: TGTGCCAGCAGCTTATTTGGTTTCAACACTGAAGCTTTCTTT. Drawing the rest from reference TRBV7-9 and TRBJ1-1, the complete variable domain is DTGVSQNPRHKITKRGQNVTFRCDPISEHNRLYWYRQTLGQGPEFLTYFQNEAQLEKSRLLSDRFSAERPKGSFSTLEIQRTEQGDSAMYLCASSLFGFNTEAFFGQGTRLTVV.

This clone was seen repeatedly, ten times or more. The rearrangement joins TRBV3-1 to TRBJ1-6, with a weak D call TRBD1 (6 bases). Germline V gives CDR1 LGHDT, CDR2 YNNKEL (reference sequence). The length of the CDR3 is 14 residues. Between the trimmed V and J ends, which lost 5 bases and 7 bases, there was a span of 12 bases. CDR3 in amino acids: CASSVRGRNSPLHF. For the CDR3, the DNA is TGTGCCAGCAGCGTCAGGGGAAGGAATTCACCCCTCCACTTT.

This clone was seen at least ten times. The genes are TRBV5-1 and TRBJ2-1; the match to TRBD2 covers 7 bases. This CDR3 contains 16 residues. After removal of 4 bases from V and 5 bases from J, the junction contained 12 bases not matched to a gene. CDR1 and CDR2 (germline): SGHRS, YFSETQ. CDR3 region: CASSPVSGKANNEQFF. CDR3 sequence (DNA): TGCGCCAGCAGCCCCGTGAGCGGGAAGGCTAACAATGAGCAGTTCTTC.

This clone was observed many times. The V call is TRBV5-8, the J call TRBJ1-6; the D is unclear. V dropped 2 bases and J dropped 12 bases, with 9 bases sitting between them. From germline, CDR1 is SGHTS and CDR2 YDEGEE. This CDR3 is built from 12 residues. For the CDR3, the DNA is TGTGCCAGCAGCTTCGGGCGATTACCCCTCCACTTT. Its protein is CASSFGRLPLHF.

This clone turned up a few times. The rearrangement joins TRBV11-2 to TRBJ2-3, with D hard to call. The CDR3 has 12 amino acids. V shed 1 base and J shed 4 bases, with 3 bases lying between them. Germline assignment: CDR1 SGHAT and CDR2 FQNNGV. The CDR3 DNA reads as TGTGCCAGCAGCTTAGGTTCAGATACGCAGTATTTT. Translated, it gives CASSLGSDTQYF.

The sample holds many counts of this clone. The V and J genes are TRBV20-1 and TRBJ1-1, with a weak D call TRBD1 (5 bases). This CDR3 has 18 residues. V was pared by 0 bases and J by 1 base, with 21 bases between. Germline assignment: CDR1 DFQATT and CDR2 SNEGSKA (reference sequence). The CDR3 loop reads CSARDYSLGDGRNTEAFF. The CDR3 coding sequence is TGCAGTGCTAGAGATTACTCACTGGGGGACGGTCGGAACACTGAAGCTTTCTTT.

With regard to this clone: A clone one base away is much larger, so this may be a read error. The genes are TRBV15 and TRBJ2-5; 9 positions match TRBD1. V shed 6 bases and J 5 bases; nucleotides not matched to a gene: 7. CDR3 size: 14 residues. Per germline, CDR1 LNHNV and CDR2 YYDKDF (reference sequence). The CDR3 DNA follows: TGTGCCACCAGAGGCGGACAGGGGTGGGAGACCCAGTACTTC. It translates to CATRGGQGWETQYF.

This clone was recorded many times. This chain uses TRBV29-1 with TRBJ2-3; no clear D gene. V gave up 1 base and J gave up 5 bases, with 1 base separating them. CDR1 SQVTM and CDR2 ANQGSEA come from the germline V gene. The length of the CDR3 is 10 residues. The CDR3 DNA sequence: TGCAGCGTTGAAGTAGATACGCAGTATTTT. Its translation is CSVEVDTQYF.

This clone was counted at least ten times. The chain joins TRBV6-4 to TRBJ2-2; TRBD2 matches 9 bases. CDR1 is MRHNA, CDR2 SNTAGT, per germline. The ends lost 6 bases at V and 5 bases at J; junction bases unmatched: 4. There are 14 residues in the CDR3. CDR3 loop: CASRELAGTGELFF. In DNA form, the CDR3 reads TGTGCCAGCAGAGAACTAGCGGGTACCGGGGAGCTGTTTTTT.

This clone was counted many times. This chain connects TRBV3-1 to TRBJ1-2; tentatively, D is TRBD1 (5 bases). In germline, CDR1 is LGHDT, CDR2 YNNKEL (reference sequence). V was cut by 10 bases and J by 8 bases, with 23 bases left in between. The CDR3 extends over 14 amino acids. The CDR3 spells CATLAGAAGGGYTF. The CDR3 nucleotides are TGTGCCACCCTAGCGGGAGCCGCCGGGGGAGGCTACACCTTC.

This clone was counted between two and nine times. The gene calls are TRBV9 and TRBJ1-1; 7 bases are shared with TRBD1. V lost 6 bases, J lost 0 bases, and 8 bases stayed unmatched. The CDR3 is 15 amino acids. Germline CDR1 reads SGDLS; CDR2 reads YYNGEE. Here the CDR3 reads CASNPGGGLNTEAFF. The CDR3 region has the DNA TGTGCCAGCAACCCAGGGGGGGGGCTGAACACTGAAGCTTTCTTT.

The chain joins TRBV4-2 to TRBJ2-3; 14 bases fit TRBD2. The V gene end was trimmed by 2 bases and the J gene end by 7 bases; junction bases not matched to a gene: 8. The CDR3 has 17 residues. Germline V gene lookup returns CDR1 LGHNA and CDR2 YNFKEQ. CDR3 sequence reads: CASSQSGTSGGHYTQYF. The CDR3 DNA reads as TGTGCCAGCAGCCAATCGGGGACTAGCGGGGGCCACTATACGCAGTATTTT.

The chain links TRBV2 to TRBJ1-1; 11 bases are a match to TRBD1. Germline-derived CDR1 and CDR2 are SNHLY and FYNNEI. V shed 8 bases and J 6 bases; nucleotides not matched to a gene: 5. The CDR3 contains 13 residues. CDR3 in amino acids: CASCRDRGAEAFF. The CDR3 bases are TGTGCCAGCTGTCGGGACAGGGGGGCTGAAGCTTTCTTT. The entire variable domain, with the rest obtained from reference TRBV2 and TRBJ1-1, is as follows: EPEVTQTPSHQVTQMGQEVILRCVPISNHLYFYWYRQILGQKVEFLVSFYNNEISEKSEIFDDQFSVERPDGSNFTLKIRSTKLEDSAMYFCASCRDRGAEAFFGQGTRLTVV.

This clone is labeled medium-sized (0.01 to 0.1%). This chain uses TRBV28 with TRBJ1-5; 11 nucleotides match TRBD1. The V gene's germline CDR1 is MDHEN and CDR2 SYDVKM. The CDR3 has 16 residues. V lost 4 bases, J lost 3 bases, and 5 bases stayed unmatched. The CDR3 DNA is TGTGCCAGCAGTTCCCGGACAGGGGGCTTCAATCAGCCCCAGCATTTT. It yields the protein CASSSRTGGFNQPQHF.

This clone was seen at least ten times. The chain is built from TRBV3-1 and TRBJ2-1, with 13 bases aligning to TRBD2. Unmatched junction bases numbered 5, after V lost 5 bases and J lost 7 bases. The CDR3 contains 15 residues. CDR1 is LGHDT and CDR2 is YNNKEL in the germline V gene (reference sequence). This chain's CDR3 is CASSEGLAGANEQFF. The CDR3 region has the DNA TGTGCCAGCAGCGAAGGACTAGCGGGGGCAAATGAGCAGTTCTTC.